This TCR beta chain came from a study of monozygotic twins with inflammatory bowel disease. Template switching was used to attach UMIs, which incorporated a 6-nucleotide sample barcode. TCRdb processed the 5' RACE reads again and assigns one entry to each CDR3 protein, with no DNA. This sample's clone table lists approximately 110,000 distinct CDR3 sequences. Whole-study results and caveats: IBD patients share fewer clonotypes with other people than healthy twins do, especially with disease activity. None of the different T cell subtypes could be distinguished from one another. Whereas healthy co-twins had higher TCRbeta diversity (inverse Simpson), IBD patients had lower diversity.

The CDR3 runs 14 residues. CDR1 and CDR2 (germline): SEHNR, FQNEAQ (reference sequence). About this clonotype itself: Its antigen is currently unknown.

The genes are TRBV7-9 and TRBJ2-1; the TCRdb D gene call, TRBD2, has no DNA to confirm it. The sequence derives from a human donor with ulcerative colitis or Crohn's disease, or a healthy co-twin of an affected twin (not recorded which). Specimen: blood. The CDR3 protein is CASSSLMALNEQFF.